This section outlines one T cell receptor beta chain sequence together with its context. Trimming pared 8 bases from V and 3 bases from J, leaving 14 bases between. CDR1 and CDR2 from the germline V gene are MNHEY and SVGAGI. The CDR3 has 13 residues. The data derive from a study of blood T cell repertoires in COVID-19. For the study at large: Acute-phase and convalescent COVID-19 samples originated in the United States, Italy and Spain. T cells, B-cell-depleted T cells, or PBMCs supplied cDNA or gDNA.

In the source study's methods: Nucleated cell number was recorded as an estimate derived from reference gene primer amplification. Libraries were prepared by immunoSEQ multiplex PCR; TCRdb keeps only in-frame clonotypes and omits some of them. That table is the source of V, J and clone size, and D and trimming were worked out from the DNA. The repertoire holds 350,000 or so clones, with more than 90% as singletons. The chain is built from TRBV6-5 and TRBJ2-7; tentative D call: TRBD1 (5 bases). This sequence originates from a woman in her twenties or thirties who had recovered from COVID-19. Sequencing input: PBMCs or T cells enriched from blood (not recorded which). The DNA of the CDR3 is TGTGCCAGCCAGGGTTCTATTTTCTACGAGCAGTACTTC. Protein sequence: CASQGSIFYEQYF.